The 8 T cell receptor beta chains below all came from one sample that was sequenced in a study of technical replicates of blood from a few donors. The assay was immunoSEQ multiplex PCR, and TCRdb's table has in-frame clones only and misses some. The repertoire consists of about 84,000 clones, with roughly 98% occurring once and the leading ten covering more than 0.12%. The sample comprised T cells isolated from PBMCs. The receptors originated from a human donor in good health.

This rearrangement joins TRBV18 to TRBJ1-3, with no clear D. This CDR3 is built from 15 residues. Germline-derived CDR1 and CDR2 are KGHSH and LQKENI. Trimming shortened V by 2 bases and J by 0 bases, and 8 bases separated the two germline ends. As DNA, the CDR3 is TGTGCCAGCTCACCAACCGGGTCCTCTGGAAACACCATATATTTT. Its translation is CASSPTGSSGNTIYF.

CDR3 sequence (DNA): TGTGCCAGTCGGACAGCACTTAGCAATCAGCCCCAGCATTTT. Translating gives CASRTALSNQPQHF. V and J are TRBV19 and TRBJ1-5; tentatively, D is TRBD1 (6 bases). The CDR3 runs to 14 residues. CDR1 LNHDA and CDR2 SQIVND come from the germline V gene (reference sequence). The V end lost 8 bases, the J end lost 0 bases, and 11 bases lay between the germline ends.

V is TRBV6-1 and J is TRBJ2-7; D is perhaps TRBD1 (6 bases). Germline CDR1 is MNHNS and CDR2 is SASEGT. CDR3 size: 15 residues. The ends were cut back, 6 bases at V and 3 bases at J, with 18 bases in the middle. CDR3 in amino acids: CASRPGPQGHYEQYF. CDR3 nucleotides: TGTGCCAGCAGGCCGGGACCGCAGGGACACTACGAGCAGTACTTC.

This clone is a singleton in its sample. The chain employs TRBV6-1 and TRBJ1-5; D ambiguous. The CDR3 is 13 residues long. CDR1 and CDR2 from the germline V gene are MNHNS and SASEGT. V lost 3 bases and J lost 2, with 5 bases in between. CDR3 loop: CASSDEGNQPQHF. For the CDR3, the DNA is TGTGCCAGCAGTGATGAGGGCAATCAGCCCCAGCATTTT.

This chain uses TRBV9 with TRBJ2-1; no firm D call. The V gene's germline CDR1 is SGDLS and CDR2 YYNGEE. The CDR3 spans 11 residues. The V and J ends lost 5 bases and 7 bases respectively, with 7 bases between them. The CDR3 DNA sequence: TGTGCCAGCAGTACATTTAATGAGCAGTTCTTC. This codes for CASSTFNEQFF.

Regarding this clone: One end of the junction does not line up with germline, which may come from a read error. The chain uses TRBV4-1 and TRBJ2-7; 7 positions match TRBD1. The CDR3 has 14 amino acids. The germline V gene encodes CDR1 MGHRA and CDR2 YSYEKL. CDR3 in amino acids: CASSQATSGTAVRF. The CDR3 DNA reads as TGCGCCAGCAGCCAAGCTACATCCGGGACAGCTGTTCGCTTC.

This rearrangement joins TRBV27 to TRBJ1-1; D is undetermined. CDR1 and CDR2 from the germline V gene are MNHEY and SMNVEV (reference sequence). Deletions cut 3 bases from V and 3 bases from J, with 11 bases between. The length of the CDR3 is 14 residues. The CDR3 reads CASSFRNSYTEAFF. The CDR3 DNA reads TGTGCCAGCAGTTTCCGGAACAGCTACACTGAAGCTTTCTTT.

The CDR3 reads CASSSTSGSDNEQFF. The CDR3 region has the DNA TGTGCCAGCAGCTCCACTAGCGGGAGTGACAATGAGCAGTTCTTC. V gene TRBV7-6 combines with J gene TRBJ2-1; 11 positions agree with TRBD2. The germline V gene has CDR1 SGHVS and CDR2 FNYEAQ. The CDR3 loop spans 15 amino acids. Trimming at V came to 4 bases and at J to 5 bases, leaving 4 bases not matched to a gene.